Presented here are 4 T cell receptor beta chains from one specimen sequenced in a study of T cells in Graves' hyperthyroidism and ophthalmopathy. TCR beta CDR3 regions were amplified from RNA transcripts. The primer set for the first-round RT-PCR of the TCR CDR3 was HTBI. TCRdb recomputed calls from the multiplex PCR reads with MiXCR, one row per CDR3 protein. The sample records 400,000 to 550,000 distinct CDR3 sequences, approximately 14% being singletons. The specimen was blood. The receptors shown here come from a woman between 18 and 30 years old with Graves' hyperthyroidism.

The CDR3 DNA reads as TGTGCCAGCAGTCTAAACAGGGGACGTGAAGCTTTCTTT. Translation gives CASSLNRGREAFF. V usage is TRBV12-3 or TRBV12-4 and J usage is TRBJ1-1, with 7 bases identical to TRBD1. V lost 5 bases to trimming and J lost 7 bases; unmatched junction nucleotides: 7. The length of the CDR3 is 13 residues.

This clonotype was seen many times. The V call is TRBV4-1, the J call TRBJ1-1; no clear D. Germline CDR1 and CDR2: MGHRA and YSYEKL. This CDR3 comprises 13 residues. Trimming removed 1 base from V and 5 bases from J, with 8 bases in between. The CDR3 region is CASSQGITTEAFF. CDR3 sequence (DNA): TGCGCCAGCAGCCAAGGGATCACGACTGAAGCTTTCTTT.

In this sample, this clonotype turned up many times. The chain combines TRBV7-2 with TRBJ2-1; D unclear. The CDR3 has 16 amino acids. Germline CDR1 reads SGHTA; CDR2 reads FQGNSA. V lost 5 bases to trimming and J lost 0 bases, with 14 bases between them. CDR3 nucleotide sequence: TGTGCCAGCAGCCCCTTCGACTTCCTCTCCTACAATGAGCAGTTCTTC. It is translated as CASSPFDFLSYNEQFF.

The chain links TRBV11-2 to TRBJ2-7, with TRBD2 identical over 7 bases. From germline, CDR1 is SGHAT and CDR2 FQNNGV. The V gene end was trimmed by 8 bases and the J gene end by 5 bases; junction bases not matched to a gene: 3. The CDR3 has 11 amino acids. The CDR3 coding sequence is TGTGCCAGCTGGGGGGGGAACGAGCAGTACTTC. Protein sequence: CASWGGNEQYF.